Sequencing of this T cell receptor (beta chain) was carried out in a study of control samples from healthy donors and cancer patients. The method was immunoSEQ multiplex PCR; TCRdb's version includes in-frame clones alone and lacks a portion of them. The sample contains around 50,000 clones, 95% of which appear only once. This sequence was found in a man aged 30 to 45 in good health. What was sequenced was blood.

CDR3 coding DNA: TGTGCCAGCACCTGGGTTAGCGGGGGCTCCTACGAGCAGTACTTC. This encodes CASTWVSGGSYEQYF. V gene TRBV7-2 combines with J gene TRBJ2-7; 9 nucleotides align to TRBD2. Germline V gene data show CDR1 as SGHTA and CDR2 as FQGNSA. J gave up 0 bases and V 7 bases, and 7 bases lay outside the gene matches. This CDR3 is 15 amino acids long.